This T cell receptor (beta chain) was found in a study of blood T cell repertoires in COVID-19. The overall study: Sites across the United States, Italy and Spain contributed samples from acute and convalescent COVID-19.

V was clipped by 0 bases and J by 8 bases, with 19 bases between them. The CDR3 runs to 16 residues. Looked up from germline, CDR1 is SGHDN and CDR2 is FVKESK. Sequencing used immunoSEQ multiplex PCR; TCRdb keeps in-frame clones, though not all of them. The repertoire holds around 160,000 clones, with 80% as singletons. The clonotype comes from a man aged 60 to 69 with active or convalescent COVID-19. Material: peripheral blood. The V gene is TRBV14, the J gene TRBJ1-2; TRBD1 is a possible D gene (6 bases). The CDR3 nucleotides read TGTGCCAGCAGCCAAGATTTGGCGGGGGCGATGTCAGGCTACACCTTC. This encodes CASSQDLAGAMSGYTF.